The 30 T cell receptor beta chains listed next were all sequenced from one sample in a study of HIV-infected children after antiretroviral therapy interruption. Treatment defined: PENTA 11 planned treatment interruption arm or continuous ART arm. The TCR library was built from RNA with a 3' RACE protocol and unique molecular identifiers. TCRdb re-derived calls from the 3' RACE reads in MiXCR, one entry per CDR3 protein. The top ten clones hold 1.1% of a sample with about 83,000 distinct CDR3 sequences, under 8% of them seen once. The sequencing here drew on CD45RA+ CD4+ T cells from PBMCs, pooled from several time points, taken from a donor given antiretroviral therapy, either interrupted or continuous. Noted subset: naive CD4+ CD45RA+ CD45RO- T cells. The receptors shown here come from a pool of human donors with HIV.

This clonotype was detected many times. The rearrangement joins TRBV28 to TRBJ2-7; 9 positions match TRBD1. J lost 6 bases, V lost 11 bases, and 5 bases had no gene match. This CDR3 region has 11 residues. Germline loops: CDR1 MDHEN, CDR2 SYDVKM. The CDR3, as DNA: TGTGCCTCAGGACAGGGGTTCGAGCAGTACTTC. Residues: CASGQGFEQYF.

This clonotype has a count of ten or more. This chain connects TRBV12-3 or TRBV12-4 to TRBJ1-1, with 7 bases lining up with TRBD1. CDR3 length equals 14 residues. Trimming removed 6 bases from V and 6 bases from J; junction bases left unmatched: 10. Here the CDR3 reads CASSRRGQGAEAFF. For the CDR3, the DNA is TGTGCCAGCAGCCGAAGGGGGCAGGGGGCTGAAGCTTTCTTT.

This clonotype was counted at least ten times. The rearrangement uses TRBV29-1 and TRBJ2-3, with D possibly TRBD2 on 6 matching bases. CDR3 size: 13 residues. Trimming removed 6 bases from V and 3 bases from J, with 13 bases in between. Germline loops: CDR1 SQVTM, CDR2 ANQGSEA. The CDR3 loop is CSVGLRETDTQYF. The CDR3 bases are TGCAGCGTGGGATTACGGGAGACAGATACGCAGTATTTT.

This clonotype was counted ten times or more. The chain recombines TRBV18 with TRBJ1-6; D ambiguous. CDR1 is KGHSH and CDR2 is LQKENI in the germline V gene. This CDR3 comprises 14 residues. V lost 4 bases and J lost 7, with 11 bases in between. CDR3 bases: TGTGCCAGCTCACAATCTATCGAAAATTCACCCCTCCACTTT. Translation gives CASSQSIENSPLHF.

In its sample, this clonotype was seen many times. Here the CDR3 DNA reads TGTGCCAGCAGTTTAGGTCAGGACATGCACTACGAGCAGTACTTC. It specifies CASSLGQDMHYEQYF. This rearrangement joins TRBV12-3 or TRBV12-4 to TRBJ2-7, with D maybe TRBD1 (5 bases). CDR3 length equals 15 residues. V was cut by 1 base and J by 3 bases, with 13 bases left in between.

The table lists this clonotype with many counts. The genes are TRBV12-3 or TRBV12-4 and TRBJ1-1, with D unresolved. The germline V and J ends were trimmed by 7 bases and 10 bases, with 19 bases remaining between them. The length of the CDR3 is 13 residues. The CDR3 coding sequence is TGTGCCAGCACCCAAGACTCGGTGGTGGGAGCTTTCTTT. This codes for CASTQDSVVGAFF.

This clonotype was found many times. V usage is TRBV29-1 and J usage is TRBJ2-5; weak D call: TRBD2 (9 bases). This CDR3 has 14 amino acids. Germline CDR1 and CDR2: SQVTM and ANQGSEA. Trimming pared 4 bases from V and 5 bases from J, leaving 17 bases between. The CDR3 sequence is CSVVRTGTSETQYF. In nucleotides, the CDR3 is TGCAGCGTTGTCCGGACAGGGACTAGCGAGACCCAGTACTTC.

The V and J genes are TRBV28 and TRBJ1-1, with 8 bases aligning to TRBD1. CDR1 is MDHEN and CDR2 is SYDVKM in the germline V gene. V gave up 3 bases and J gave up 2 bases; unmatched junction bases: 5. There are 15 residues in the CDR3. The CDR3 DNA follows: TGTGCCAGCAGTTTTTTACAGGGGGGAAACACTGAAGCTTTCTTT. It specifies CASSFLQGGNTEAFF.

This clonotype was counted many times. The chain carries TRBV6-6 and TRBJ2-1; tentative D call: TRBD2 (6 bases). The V gene's germline CDR1 is MNHNY and CDR2 SVGAGI (reference sequence). The CDR3 extends over 15 amino acids. Trimming cost V 2 bases and J 1 base, with 9 bases left between them. The DNA for the CDR3 is TGTGCCAGCAGTTACCCGGGGGTGTCCTACAATGAGCAGTTCTTC. Amino acids: CASSYPGVSYNEQFF.

This clonotype was observed at least ten times. The chain recombines TRBV3-1 with TRBJ1-5; D is possibly TRBD1 (6 bases). Trimming cost V 2 bases and J 4 bases, with 12 bases left between them. CDR3 length equals 15 residues. Germline assignment: CDR1 LGHDT and CDR2 YNNKEL (reference sequence). The DNA of the CDR3 is TGTGCCAGCAGCCAATCCGGGACACCAAATCAGCCCCAGCATTTT. Its protein is CASSQSGTPNQPQHF.

The chain recombines TRBV5-1 with TRBJ2-5, with 8 positions matching TRBD2. The CDR3 extends over 13 amino acids. Germline V CDR1 and CDR2: SGHRS, YFSETQ. With V trimmed by 6 bases and J by 1 base, 2 bases remained unmatched. CDR3 in DNA: TGCGCCAGCAACGGACTAGCCCAAGAGACCCAGTACTTC. Amino acids: CASNGLAQETQYF.

This clonotype has ten or more counts. The genes are TRBV9 and TRBJ1-5, with a weak D call TRBD1 (6 bases). Per the germline V gene, CDR1 is SGDLS and CDR2 is YYNGEE. V was cut by 4 bases and J by 4 bases, with 9 bases left in between. This CDR3 is 13 amino acids long. CDR3 bases: TGTGCCAGCAGCCAAACAGGGAATCAGCCCCAGCATTTT. Translation: CASSQTGNQPQHF.

Notes on this clonotype: A much larger clonotype is one base distant, so this may be a read error. The J gene is TRBJ2-7, the V gene TRBV28; TRBD1 might be the D (5 bases). CDR1 is MDHEN and CDR2 is SYDVKM in the germline V gene. The CDR3 has 15 amino acids. In DNA, the CDR3 is TGTGCCAGCAGTTCTGGACATCCGAGCTCCTGCGAGCAGTACTTC. Translated: CASSSGHPSSCEQYF.

This clonotype was picked up a small number of times. The chain couples TRBV7-2 to TRBJ1-4; 8 bases line up with TRBD1. V dropped 1 base and J dropped 7; count of bases not matched to a gene: 5. This CDR3 has 15 amino acids. Looked up from germline, CDR1 is SGHTA and CDR2 is FQGNSA. The CDR3 sequence: CASSLGRGQSEKLFF. CDR3 sequence (DNA): TGTGCCAGCAGCTTAGGCAGGGGGCAATCTGAAAAACTGTTTTTT.

The chain is built from TRBV24-1 and TRBJ2-5; 7 bases fit TRBD2. The V gene end was trimmed by 0 bases and the J gene end by 5 bases; junction bases not matched to a gene: 11. Germline V CDR1 and CDR2: KGHDR, SFDVKD. The CDR3 is 17 amino acids. This CDR3 reads CATSDLGTAGGWETQYF. CDR3 DNA sequence: TGTGCCACCAGTGATTTGGGCACGGCCGGGGGGTGGGAGACCCAGTACTTC.

This clonotype has only a few counts. In DNA form, the CDR3 reads TGTGCCAGCAGCCAAGTCTCTAATGAAAAACTGTTTTTT. Translation: CASSQVSNEKLFF. The V call is TRBV14, the J call TRBJ1-4; no reliable D call. With 1 base removed from V and 3 bases from J, the gap between germline ends came to 3 bases. Germline loops: CDR1 SGHDN, CDR2 FVKESK. This CDR3 has 13 amino acids. Drawing the rest from reference TRBV14 and TRBJ1-4, the complete variable domain is EAGVTQFPSHSVIEKGQTVTLRCDPISGHDNLYWYRRVMGKEIKFLLHFVKESKQDESGMPNNRFLAERTGGTYSTLKVQPAELEDSGVYFCASSQVSNEKLFFGSGTQLSVL.

This clonotype was picked up many times. The rearrangement joins TRBV30 to TRBJ1-5; D unclear. The CDR3 runs to 13 residues. The germline CDR1 and CDR2 sequences are GTSNPN and SVGIG (reference sequence). V lost 2 bases to trimming and J lost 8 bases, with 13 bases between them. CDR3 nucleotides: TGTGCCTGGAGTCATGGTTTTTGGGAGCCCCAGCATTTT. Encoded protein: CAWSHGFWEPQHF.

This clonotype was seen ten or more times. The chain joins TRBV7-9 to TRBJ2-7, with 9 bases matching TRBD1. With 3 bases clipped from V and 1 base from J, the junction kept 4 bases outside the gene matches. CDR1 and CDR2 (germline): SEHNR, FQNEAQ (reference sequence). The CDR3 runs 15 residues. The CDR3 spells CASSFGQGPSYEQYF. The CDR3 DNA sequence: TGTGCCAGCAGCTTTGGACAGGGGCCTTCCTACGAGCAGTACTTC. The full variable domain, in which reference TRBV7-9 and TRBJ2-7 provide the parts outside the CDR3, is DTGVSQNPRHKITKRGQNVTFRCDPISEHNRLYWYRQTLGQGPEFLTYFQNEAQLEKSRLLSDRFSAERPKGSFSTLEIQRTEQGDSAMYLCASSFGQGPSYEQYFGPGTRLTVT.

This clonotype came up many times. This chain connects TRBV12-3 or TRBV12-4 to TRBJ1-1; 9 bases agree with TRBD1. J was trimmed by 1 base and V by 1 base; bases with no gene match: 4. CDR3 length: 16 residues. The CDR3 DNA sequence: TGTGCCAGCAGTTTAGGACAGGGGGGTTCGAACACTGAAGCTTTCTTT. It translates to CASSLGQGGSNTEAFF.

In this sample, this clonotype turned up many times. V and J are TRBV6-6 and TRBJ1-4; D possibly corresponds to TRBD1 (5 bases). V shed 5 bases and J shed 8 bases, with 9 bases lying between them. CDR1 and CDR2 from the germline V gene are MNHNY and SVGAGI (reference sequence). The CDR3 is 12 residues long. The DNA for the CDR3 is TGTGCCAGCAGTGACAGTTCCGAAAAACTGTTTTTT. It is translated as CASSDSSEKLFF.

This clonotype was seen a handful of times. The V call is TRBV20-1, the J call TRBJ2-1; weak D call: TRBD2 (5 bases). The V gene's germline CDR1 is DFQATT and CDR2 SNEGSKA (reference sequence). V lost 4 bases to trimming and J lost 0 bases, with 10 bases between them. The CDR3 spans 14 residues. The CDR3 DNA follows: TGCAGTGCTACGGGAAAGAGCTCCTACAATGAGCAGTTCTTC. Residues: CSATGKSSYNEQFF.

This clonotype was observed a handful of times. The genes are TRBV6-4 and TRBJ2-1; the D is unclear. The CDR3 covers 11 residues. Looked up from germline, CDR1 is MRHNA and CDR2 is SNTAGT. The ends were cut back, 10 bases at V and 8 bases at J, with 12 bases in the middle. CDR3 amino acids: CATTRGHEQFF. The CDR3 bases are TGTGCCACGACTCGTGGCCATGAGCAGTTCTTC.

This clonotype was seen a handful of times. This chain links TRBV29-1 with TRBJ2-7, with D maybe TRBD2 (5 bases). CDR3 length: 11 amino acids. The ends were cut back, 5 bases at V and 2 bases at J, with 7 bases in the middle. CDR1 and CDR2 (germline): SQVTM, ANQGSEA. The CDR3 DNA is TGCAGCGTTCGGGGTCCCTACGAGCAGTACTTC. It specifies CSVRGPYEQYF.

This clonotype has ten or more counts. V usage is TRBV4-2 and J usage is TRBJ1-1; D is unclear. Germline lookup yields CDR1 LGHNA and CDR2 YNFKEQ. The CDR3 totals 16 residues. The germline V and J ends were trimmed by 0 bases and 8 bases, with 19 bases remaining between them. The CDR3 coding sequence is TGTGCCAGCAGCCAAGAGGTGGTGAGTGGGCAGAAGGAAGCTTTCTTT. This translates into CASSQEVVSGQKEAFF.

This clonotype has a count of ten or more. The genes are TRBV10-3 and TRBJ2-7, with TRBD2 as a possible D gene (6 bases). This CDR3 contains 13 residues. V lost 10 bases and J lost 4, with 17 bases in between. CDR1 ENHRY and CDR2 SYGVKD come from the germline V gene. The CDR3 reads CATMPGDRYEQYF. DNA for the CDR3: TGTGCCACCATGCCGGGGGATCGGTACGAGCAGTACTTC.

This clonotype has ten or more counts. DNA of the CDR3: TGCAGTGCTAGAGGCGACAGGGGAGATTATGGCTACACCTTC. It encodes CSARGDRGDYGYTF. The rearrangement uses TRBV20-1 and TRBJ1-2; TRBD1 agrees at 8 bases. This CDR3 has 14 residues. Germline values: CDR1 DFQATT, CDR2 SNEGSKA (reference sequence). V lost 1 base, J lost 5 bases, and 6 bases stayed unmatched.

This clonotype was recorded many times. The chain combines TRBV29-1 with TRBJ2-7; D might be TRBD2 (5 bases). The V gene's germline CDR1 is SQVTM and CDR2 ANQGSEA. This CDR3 contains 19 residues. Trimming took 7 bases from V and 0 from J, leaving 31 bases between them. For the CDR3, the DNA is TGCAGCGAGACGAAGTGGGATTTAGGGTGGGAGACCGGCTCCTACGAGCAGTACTTC. It encodes CSETKWDLGWETGSYEQYF.

This clonotype showed up just a few times. This rearrangement joins TRBV29-1 to TRBJ1-2, with 7 bases matching TRBD1. The germline V gene encodes CDR1 SQVTM and CDR2 ANQGSEA. CDR3 length: 13 residues. After removal of 3 bases from V and 7 bases from J, the junction contained 8 bases not matched to a gene. The CDR3 loop reads CSVDDRAGRGYTF. The CDR3 coding sequence is TGCAGCGTTGATGACAGGGCCGGTCGTGGCTACACCTTC. Using reference TRBV29-1 and TRBJ1-2 for the parts outside the CDR3, the full variable domain is SAVISQKPSRDICQRGTSLTIQCQVDSQVTMMFWYRQQPGQSLTLIATANQGSEATYESGFVIDKFPISRPNLTFSTLTVSNMSPEDSSIYLCSVDDRAGRGYTFGSGTRLTVV.

This clonotype appeared many times. The V call is TRBV10-3, the J call TRBJ2-5; 12 bases line up with TRBD2. Losses at the gene ends were 4 bases for V and 5 bases for J; bases not matched to a gene: 2. Per germline, CDR1 ENHRY and CDR2 SYGVKD. This CDR3 comprises 14 residues. CDR3 residues: CAISASGRAETQYF. For the CDR3, the DNA is TGTGCCATCAGTGCTAGCGGGAGGGCTGAGACCCAGTACTTC.

The CDR3 sequence: CASSTHRGWDTQYF. CDR3 DNA: TGTGCCAGCAGTACGCACAGGGGATGGGATACGCAGTATTTT. The V call is TRBV6-5, the J call TRBJ2-3, with 7 bases fitting TRBD1. The CDR3 sequence is 14 residues long. V lost 5 bases, J lost 6 bases, and 8 bases stayed unmatched. Germline-derived CDR1 and CDR2 are MNHEY and SVGAGI.